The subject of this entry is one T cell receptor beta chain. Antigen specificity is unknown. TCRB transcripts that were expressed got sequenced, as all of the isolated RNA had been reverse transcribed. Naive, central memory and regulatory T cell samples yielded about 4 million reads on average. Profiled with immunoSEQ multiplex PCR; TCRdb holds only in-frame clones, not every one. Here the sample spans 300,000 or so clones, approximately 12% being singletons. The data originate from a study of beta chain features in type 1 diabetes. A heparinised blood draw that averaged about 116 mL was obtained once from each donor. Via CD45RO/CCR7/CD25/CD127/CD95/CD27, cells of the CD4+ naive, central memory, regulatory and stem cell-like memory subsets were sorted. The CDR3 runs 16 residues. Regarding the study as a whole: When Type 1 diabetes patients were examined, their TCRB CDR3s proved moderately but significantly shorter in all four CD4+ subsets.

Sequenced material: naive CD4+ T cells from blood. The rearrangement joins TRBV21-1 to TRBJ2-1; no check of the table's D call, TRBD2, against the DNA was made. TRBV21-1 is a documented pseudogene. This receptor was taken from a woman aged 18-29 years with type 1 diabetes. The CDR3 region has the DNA TGTGCCAGCAGCAAAGGTACTAGCGGGATCTCCAGTGAGCAGTTCTTC. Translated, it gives CASSKGTSGISSEQFF.